The rows below give T cell receptor beta chains drawn from one sample of a study of regulatory T cells in long-lasting Graves disease. Each CDR3 protein is one row after TCRdb ran MiXCR on the multiplex PCR reads. The sample has hundreds of thousands of distinct CDR3 sequences, 20% to 25% seen once. The sequencing used peripheral blood mononuclear cells (PBMCs), collected when the disease was refractory, from a patient treated with antithyroid drugs. The receptors originated from a female donor with Graves disease. CDR3s include the opening cysteine and the closing phenylalanine or tryptophan. Each record gives: D gene, clone size, V gene, J gene, CDR3 DNA, CDR3 protein. D genes are given only for firm matches. Rows may omit the clone size; those that give it use once, few, many or a size class.

d_call: NA; clone_size: many; v_call: TRBV6-1; j_call: TRBJ1-2; cdr3_nt: TGTGCCAGCAGATCGGCGGGACATACTAACTATGGCTACACCTTC; cdr3_aa: CASRSAGHTNYGYTF
d_call: NA; clone_size: few; v_call: TRBV24-1; j_call: TRBJ1-2; cdr3_nt: TGTGCCACCAGTCGACAGGACTCCTATGGCTACACCTTC; cdr3_aa: CATSRQDSYGYTF
d_call: NA; clone_size: NA; v_call: TRBV6-1; j_call: TRBJ1-1; cdr3_nt: TGTGCCAGCAGGACCGGACAGATGGTTACTGAAGCTTTCTTT; cdr3_aa: CASRTGQMVTEAFF
d_call: NA; clone_size: NA; v_call: TRBV7-2; j_call: TRBJ1-6; cdr3_nt: TGTGCCAGCAGCTTAAACATTTATAATTCACCCCTCCACTTT; cdr3_aa: CASSLNIYNSPLHF
d_call: TRBD1; clone_size: few; v_call: TRBV4-1; j_call: TRBJ1-2; cdr3_nt: TGCGCCAGCAGCCAATCCGGGACAGCTGGCTACACCTTC; cdr3_aa: CASSQSGTAGYTF
d_call: NA; clone_size: many; v_call: TRBV28; j_call: TRBJ2-5; cdr3_nt: TGTGCCAGCAGTTACGGTAGGGGAGAGACCCAGTACTTC; cdr3_aa: CASSYGRGETQYF
d_call: TRBD2; clone_size: once; v_call: TRBV12-3/TRBV12-4; j_call: TRBJ2-3; cdr3_nt: TGTGCCAGCAGTACTAGCGGGGGGGCGAGAGATACGCAGTATTTT; cdr3_aa: CASSTSGGARDTQYF
d_call: NA; clone_size: NA; v_call: TRBV25-1; j_call: TRBJ1-1; cdr3_nt: TGTGCCAGCAGTGAATATATTTTACCAAAGGGCACTGAAGCTTTCTTT; cdr3_aa: CASSEYILPKGTEAFF
d_call: NA; clone_size: NA; v_call: TRBV2; j_call: TRBJ2-3; cdr3_nt: TGTGCCAGTACCACAGGGTTATGGGACACAGATACGCAGTATTTT; cdr3_aa: CASTTGLWDTDTQYF
d_call: NA; clone_size: NA; v_call: TRBV6-2/TRBV6-3; j_call: TRBJ2-7; cdr3_nt: TGTGCCAGCAGTTACGGGTCGGAGCTCTCCTACGAGCAGTACTTC; cdr3_aa: CASSYGSELSYEQYF
d_call: NA; clone_size: many; v_call: TRBV12-3/TRBV12-4; j_call: TRBJ2-7; cdr3_nt: TGTGCCAGCAGTTTAAGCAGGGCCACCTACGAGCAGTACTTC; cdr3_aa: CASSLSRATYEQYF
d_call: NA; clone_size: few; v_call: TRBV5-1; j_call: TRBJ1-3; cdr3_nt: TGCGCCAGCAGCTTGGTGAGTCCAGGGACAGGAAACACCATATATTTT; cdr3_aa: CASSLVSPGTGNTIYF
d_call: TRBD1; clone_size: NA; v_call: TRBV28; j_call: TRBJ1-1; cdr3_nt: TGTGCCAGCAGCCTTACTTTGACAGGGCAGCGACCGAACACTGAAGCTTTCTTT; cdr3_aa: CASSLTLTGQRPNTEAFF
d_call: NA; clone_size: many; v_call: TRBV6-1; j_call: TRBJ2-7; cdr3_nt: TGTGCCAGCAGCGGTCGTTGGGTAGGGTACGAGCAGTACTTC; cdr3_aa: CASSGRWVGYEQYF
d_call: NA; clone_size: many; v_call: TRBV28; j_call: TRBJ1-2; cdr3_nt: TGTGCCAGCAGTTCCCCAAACGGGTACACCTTC; cdr3_aa: CASSSPNGYTF
d_call: NA; clone_size: NA; v_call: TRBV5-1; j_call: TRBJ1-3; cdr3_nt: TGCGCCAGCAGCCTGACTCCTGGGGGCTCTGGAAACACCATATATTTT; cdr3_aa: CASSLTPGGSGNTIYF
d_call: NA; clone_size: NA; v_call: TRBV19; j_call: TRBJ2-7; cdr3_nt: TGTGCCAGTAGTATGGCACAGGGTTCATACGAGCAGTACTTC; cdr3_aa: CASSMAQGSYEQYF
d_call: TRBD2; clone_size: many; v_call: TRBV28; j_call: TRBJ2-7; cdr3_nt: TGTGCCAGCAGTTTGGATGGGGAAGCGGGAACCTACGAGCAGTACTTC; cdr3_aa: CASSLDGEAGTYEQYF
d_call: NA; clone_size: once; v_call: TRBV5-1; j_call: TRBJ1-1; cdr3_nt: TGCGCCAGCAGCTTGGCCAGGGTGAGCACTGAAGCTTTCTTT; cdr3_aa: CASSLARVSTEAFF
d_call: NA; clone_size: NA; v_call: TRBV6-2/TRBV6-3; j_call: TRBJ1-3; cdr3_nt: TGTGCCAGCAGCTCCTTATTGGGGACCATATATTTT; cdr3_aa: CASSSLLGTIYF
d_call: NA; clone_size: many; v_call: TRBV3-1; j_call: TRBJ2-7; cdr3_nt: TGTGCCAGCAGCCAGGCGAACGGGGCCGAGCAGTACTTC; cdr3_aa: CASSQANGAEQYF
d_call: NA; clone_size: many; v_call: TRBV28; j_call: TRBJ2-7; cdr3_nt: TGTGCCAGCCTAGGGGACACCATTTACGAGCAGTACTTC; cdr3_aa: CASLGDTIYEQYF
d_call: NA; clone_size: many; v_call: TRBV29-1; j_call: TRBJ1-2; cdr3_nt: TGCAGCGTTGTGTCAGCTAACTATGGCTACACCTTC; cdr3_aa: CSVVSANYGYTF
d_call: NA; clone_size: many; v_call: TRBV6-2/TRBV6-3; j_call: TRBJ1-5; cdr3_nt: TGTGCCAGCATTCTCGGCAATCAGCCCCAGCATTTT; cdr3_aa: CASILGNQPQHF
d_call: NA; clone_size: many; v_call: TRBV6-1; j_call: TRBJ1-4; cdr3_nt: TGTGCCAGCAGAATAAACCAGGGTTTTGGGGAAAAACTGTTTTTT; cdr3_aa: CASRINQGFGEKLFF
d_call: TRBD2; clone_size: many; v_call: TRBV28; j_call: TRBJ2-7; cdr3_nt: TGTGCCAGCAGTTCTAGCGGGAGGCTTCCTTCCGAGCAGTACTTC; cdr3_aa: CASSSSGRLPSEQYF
d_call: NA; clone_size: many; v_call: TRBV12-3/TRBV12-4; j_call: TRBJ2-2; cdr3_nt: TGTGCCAGCAGTTTGTATCAGAACACCGGGGAGCTGTTTTTT; cdr3_aa: CASSLYQNTGELFF
d_call: TRBD1; clone_size: NA; v_call: TRBV20-1; j_call: TRBJ2-7; cdr3_nt: TGCAGTGCTAGAGCAATTGGGACAGGGAGATACTACGAGCGGTACTTC; cdr3_aa: CSARAIGTGRYYERYF
d_call: TRBD1; clone_size: NA; v_call: TRBV27; j_call: TRBJ2-2; cdr3_nt: TGTGCCAGCACCAGACAGGGGGCGAACACCGGGGAGCTGTTTTTT; cdr3_aa: CASTRQGANTGELFF
d_call: NA; clone_size: many; v_call: TRBV5-1; j_call: TRBJ1-4; cdr3_nt: TGCGCCAGCAGCTTGGTTGGGGGGAAGGAAGAAAAACTGTTTTTT; cdr3_aa: CASSLVGGKEEKLFF
d_call: NA; clone_size: many; v_call: TRBV12-3/TRBV12-4; j_call: TRBJ2-7; cdr3_nt: TGTGCCAGCAGAAGCTCGGGACATTTCTACGAGCAGTACTTC; cdr3_aa: CASRSSGHFYEQYF
d_call: TRBD1; clone_size: NA; v_call: TRBV5-1; j_call: TRBJ2-7; cdr3_nt: TGCGCCAGCAGCTTGGCCGAGACAGGGTACGAGCAGTACTTC; cdr3_aa: CASSLAETGYEQYF
d_call: NA; clone_size: many; v_call: TRBV12-3/TRBV12-4; j_call: TRBJ2-6; cdr3_nt: TGTGCCAGCAGTCATAGCTCTGGGGCCAACGTCCTGACTTTC; cdr3_aa: CASSHSSGANVLTF
d_call: TRBD2; clone_size: NA; v_call: TRBV12-3/TRBV12-4; j_call: TRBJ2-7; cdr3_nt: TGTGCCAGCAGTACAACTAGCGGGAGGAGATACGAGCAGTACTTC; cdr3_aa: CASSTTSGRRYEQYF
d_call: NA; clone_size: few; v_call: TRBV19; j_call: TRBJ1-1; cdr3_nt: TGTGCCAGTACGAGGTTCATTAAGTCCCGGGGCACTGAAGCTTTCTTT; cdr3_aa: CASTRFIKSRGTEAFF
d_call: NA; clone_size: many; v_call: TRBV5-1; j_call: TRBJ2-6; cdr3_nt: TGTGCCAGCAGTACAGTGGGGTCTGGGGCCAACGTCCTGACTTTC; cdr3_aa: CASSTVGSGANVLTF
d_call: TRBD1; clone_size: few; v_call: TRBV28; j_call: TRBJ2-6; cdr3_nt: TGTGCCAGCAGGACGACAACACTCTTTGGACAGGGGGCGAGGGGGGCCAACGTCCTGACTTTC; cdr3_aa: CASRTTTLFGQGARGANVLTF
d_call: TRBD1; clone_size: many; v_call: TRBV12-3/TRBV12-4; j_call: TRBJ2-4; cdr3_nt: TGTGCCAGCAGTGACAGGGGGTTGTCCGGGGACATTCAGTACTTC; cdr3_aa: CASSDRGLSGDIQYF
d_call: NA; clone_size: few; v_call: TRBV20-1; j_call: TRBJ2-1; cdr3_nt: TGCAGTGCTAGAGTACTAAATCGGGCGGGAATTATTTACAATGAGCAGTTCTTC; cdr3_aa: CSARVLNRAGIIYNEQFF
d_call: NA; clone_size: many; v_call: TRBV12-3/TRBV12-4; j_call: TRBJ1-2; cdr3_nt: TGTGCCAGCAGTCTCTCTAGGGCAGACTATGGCTACACCTTC; cdr3_aa: CASSLSRADYGYTF
d_call: NA; clone_size: few; v_call: TRBV4-2; j_call: TRBJ2-7; cdr3_nt: TGTGCCAGCAGCCCCCCGCGGGGAGAATACGAGCAGTACTTC; cdr3_aa: CASSPPRGEYEQYF
d_call: NA; clone_size: many; v_call: TRBV7-2; j_call: TRBJ1-1; cdr3_nt: TGTGCCAGCAGCTTAGCGAGGGGAAGGAACACTGAAGCTTTCTTT; cdr3_aa: CASSLARGRNTEAFF
d_call: TRBD1; clone_size: few; v_call: TRBV20-1; j_call: TRBJ1-2; cdr3_nt: TGCAGTGCTAGGTCCGGGACAGGGGGATTTGGCTACACCTTC; cdr3_aa: CSARSGTGGFGYTF
d_call: NA; clone_size: few; v_call: TRBV12-3/TRBV12-4; j_call: TRBJ2-5; cdr3_nt: TGTGCCAGCAGTTTACCGTCAGTACAAGAGACCCAGTACTTC; cdr3_aa: CASSLPSVQETQYF
d_call: NA; clone_size: few; v_call: TRBV4-3; j_call: TRBJ1-2; cdr3_nt: TGCGCCAGCAGCCAAGATTTGGAGGGGGACGGCTACACCTTC; cdr3_aa: CASSQDLEGDGYTF
d_call: NA; clone_size: many; v_call: TRBV7-3; j_call: TRBJ2-7; cdr3_nt: TGTGCCAGCAGCTTAGCTCAGGGGCCGTCCTACGAGCAGTACTTC; cdr3_aa: CASSLAQGPSYEQYF
d_call: TRBD1; clone_size: many; v_call: TRBV5-1; j_call: TRBJ2-7; cdr3_nt: TGTGCTAGCAGCTTAGGACAGGGCAGCGACGAGCAGTACTTC; cdr3_aa: CASSLGQGSDEQYF
d_call: NA; clone_size: many; v_call: TRBV10-3; j_call: TRBJ1-5; cdr3_nt: TGTGCCATCAGTGAGCCGGGGGGCGATCAGCCCCAGCATTTT; cdr3_aa: CAISEPGGDQPQHF
d_call: NA; clone_size: NA; v_call: TRBV12-3/TRBV12-4; j_call: TRBJ2-1; cdr3_nt: TGTGCCAGCAGACCTAACCTCGGACAGTACAATGAGCAGTTCTTC; cdr3_aa: CASRPNLGQYNEQFF
d_call: NA; clone_size: NA; v_call: TRBV27; j_call: TRBJ1-1; cdr3_nt: TGTGCCAGCAGTTTAGGGTTTGCTGGCGACACTGAAGCTTTCTTT; cdr3_aa: CASSLGFAGDTEAFF
d_call: TRBD2; clone_size: many; v_call: TRBV6-1; j_call: TRBJ2-2; cdr3_nt: TGTGCCACCAAGATGGGACTAGAAGCCGGGGAGCTGTTTTTT; cdr3_aa: CATKMGLEAGELFF
d_call: NA; clone_size: NA; v_call: TRBV14; j_call: TRBJ2-7; cdr3_nt: TGTGCCAGCAGCCAAGATAAGCGCTACGAGCAGTACTTC; cdr3_aa: CASSQDKRYEQYF
d_call: NA; clone_size: few; v_call: TRBV6-2/TRBV6-3; j_call: TRBJ2-7; cdr3_nt: TGTGCCAGCAGCGCAATGGGAGCCCACGAGCAGTACTTC; cdr3_aa: CASSAMGAHEQYF
d_call: NA; clone_size: NA; v_call: TRBV12-3/TRBV12-4; j_call: TRBJ1-1; cdr3_nt: TGTGCCAGCAGTTTAGCGGGGGGGGAAACTGAAGCTTTCTTT; cdr3_aa: CASSLAGGETEAFF